These T cell receptor beta chains were read from a single sample in a study of blood T cell repertoires in COVID-19. Libraries were prepared by immunoSEQ multiplex PCR; TCRdb keeps only in-frame clonotypes and omits some of them. This table has about 200,000 clones, about nine tenths appearing once. Sample: peripheral blood. These receptors were collected from a man aged 18 to 29 with active or convalescent COVID-19. Both conserved end residues are part of each CDR3. D genes are given only for firm matches. Only part of the rows carry a size: once, few, many, or a class if the clone is expanded.

d_call: -; cdr3_length: 15; clone_size: -; j_call: TRBJ1-5; v_call: TRBV27; cdr3_nt: TGTGCCAGCAGTTTATCCCTGGCCACCAATCAGCCCCAGCATTTT; cdr3_aa: CASSLSLATNQPQHF
d_call: TRBD1; cdr3_length: 14; clone_size: -; j_call: TRBJ1-2; v_call: TRBV5-1; cdr3_nt: TGCGCCAGCAGCTTGGAGGGGGCCAACTATGGCTACACCTTC; cdr3_aa: CASSLEGANYGYTF
d_call: TRBD1; cdr3_length: 15; clone_size: once; j_call: TRBJ2-1; v_call: TRBV5-4; cdr3_nt: TGTGCCAGCAGCTTGGCAGGGACAGGGTACAATGAGCAGTTCTTC; cdr3_aa: CASSLAGTGYNEQFF
d_call: TRBD1; cdr3_length: 15; clone_size: -; j_call: TRBJ1-2; v_call: TRBV5-1; cdr3_nt: TGCGCCAGCACCCCGGGGACAGGGGGCCTGTATGGCTACACCTTC; cdr3_aa: CASTPGTGGLYGYTF
d_call: -; cdr3_length: 12; clone_size: -; j_call: TRBJ1-6; v_call: TRBV28; cdr3_nt: TGTGCCAGCAGAGATCCGAGGACACCCCTCCACTTT; cdr3_aa: CASRDPRTPLHF
d_call: TRBD1; cdr3_length: 14; clone_size: -; j_call: TRBJ1-4; v_call: TRBV6-1; cdr3_nt: TGTGCCAGCAGTGGAGCCGGGACAGTTGAAAAACTGTTTTTT; cdr3_aa: CASSGAGTVEKLFF
d_call: TRBD1; cdr3_length: 14; clone_size: few; j_call: TRBJ1-2; v_call: TRBV5-1; cdr3_nt: TGCGCCAGCAGCATTCGACAGGGGGCGGTTGGCTACACCTTC; cdr3_aa: CASSIRQGAVGYTF
d_call: -; cdr3_length: 16; clone_size: -; j_call: TRBJ1-6; v_call: TRBV27; cdr3_nt: TGTGCCAGCAGTTTTTATTGGACAGACTATAATTCACCCCTCCACTTT; cdr3_aa: CASSFYWTDYNSPLHF
d_call: TRBD1; cdr3_length: 14; clone_size: few; j_call: TRBJ1-3; v_call: TRBV2; cdr3_nt: TGTGCCAGCAGGGACAGGGAATCTGGAAACACCATATATTTT; cdr3_aa: CASRDRESGNTIYF
d_call: -; cdr3_length: 13; clone_size: few; j_call: TRBJ1-1; v_call: TRBV7-3; cdr3_nt: TGTGCCAGCAGCTCAGGGTACGGGACTGAAGCTTTCTTT; cdr3_aa: CASSSGYGTEAFF
d_call: -; cdr3_length: 12; clone_size: -; j_call: TRBJ2-7; v_call: TRBV12-3/TRBV12-4; cdr3_nt: TGTGCCAGCAGTACACAGGGAAGCGAGCAGTACTTC; cdr3_aa: CASSTQGSEQYF
d_call: -; cdr3_length: 13; clone_size: -; j_call: TRBJ2-1; v_call: TRBV11-1; cdr3_nt: TGTGCCAGCAGCCTCGATAGTAACAATGAGCAGTTCTTC; cdr3_aa: CASSLDSNNEQFF
d_call: -; cdr3_length: 14; clone_size: -; j_call: TRBJ1-1; v_call: TRBV14; cdr3_nt: TGTGCCAGCACCCCGCTATTAGGGGGCACTGAAGCTTTCTTT; cdr3_aa: CASTPLLGGTEAFF
d_call: TRBD2; cdr3_length: 14; clone_size: -; j_call: TRBJ2-3; v_call: TRBV5-4; cdr3_nt: TGTGCCAGCAGTATCGGGACTAGCAAAGATACGCAGTATTTT; cdr3_aa: CASSIGTSKDTQYF
d_call: -; cdr3_length: 15; clone_size: -; j_call: TRBJ2-2; v_call: TRBV5-1; cdr3_nt: TGCGCCAGCAGCTCGGGATCGGGAAACACCGGGGAGCTGTTTTTT; cdr3_aa: CASSSGSGNTGELFF
d_call: -; cdr3_length: 13; clone_size: -; j_call: TRBJ1-1; v_call: TRBV27; cdr3_nt: TGTGCCAGCAGTTTTTGGGGGCCCGGTGAAGCTTTCTTT; cdr3_aa: CASSFWGPGEAFF
d_call: -; cdr3_length: 13; clone_size: -; j_call: TRBJ1-5; v_call: TRBV6-6; cdr3_nt: TGTGCCAGCCTTCGGTCCGACAATCAGCCCCAGCATTTT; cdr3_aa: CASLRSDNQPQHF
d_call: -; cdr3_length: 15; clone_size: -; j_call: TRBJ2-7; v_call: TRBV10-2; cdr3_nt: TGCGCCAGCAGTGAGCTGACGGGAACGGCGGTCGAGCAGTACTTC; cdr3_aa: CASSELTGTAVEQYF
d_call: -; cdr3_length: 18; clone_size: -; j_call: TRBJ2-1; v_call: TRBV3-1/TRBV3-2; cdr3_nt: TGTGCCAGCAGCCACTCGCGCCAGACAGGAATTACAATTAATGAGCAGTTCTTC; cdr3_aa: CASSHSRQTGITINEQFF
d_call: -; cdr3_length: 13; clone_size: -; j_call: TRBJ1-6; v_call: TRBV27; cdr3_nt: TGTGCCACCGGGGTTGACTATAATTCACCCCTCCACTTT; cdr3_aa: CATGVDYNSPLHF
d_call: TRBD2; cdr3_length: 17; clone_size: -; j_call: TRBJ2-2; v_call: TRBV5-1; cdr3_nt: TGCGCCAGCAGCTTGGTGCTAGCGGGAGCGAACACCGGGGAGCTGTTTTTT; cdr3_aa: CASSLVLAGANTGELFF
d_call: -; cdr3_length: 15; clone_size: -; j_call: TRBJ1-5; v_call: TRBV2; cdr3_nt: TGTGCCAGCAGTGATTATTCTGGGCCCAGTCAGCCCCAGCATTTT; cdr3_aa: CASSDYSGPSQPQHF
d_call: TRBD1; cdr3_length: 15; clone_size: -; j_call: TRBJ1-4; v_call: TRBV7-9; cdr3_nt: TGTGCCAGCAGCTGGAAGGACAGGTTTGGGGAAAAACTGTTTTTT; cdr3_aa: CASSWKDRFGEKLFF
d_call: -; cdr3_length: 14; clone_size: -; j_call: TRBJ1-2; v_call: TRBV3-1/TRBV3-2; cdr3_nt: TGTGCCAGCAGCCAAGAAAACAGTAACTATGGCTACACCTTC; cdr3_aa: CASSQENSNYGYTF
d_call: -; cdr3_length: 12; clone_size: -; j_call: TRBJ1-2; v_call: TRBV19; cdr3_nt: TGTGCCAGTAGACAGGGTGGCTATGGCTACACCTTC; cdr3_aa: CASRQGGYGYTF
d_call: TRBD2; cdr3_length: 15; clone_size: -; j_call: TRBJ2-1; v_call: TRBV5-5; cdr3_nt: TGTGCCAGCTACCTAGCGGGATCGCTGTACAATGAGCAGTTCTTC; cdr3_aa: CASYLAGSLYNEQFF
d_call: -; cdr3_length: 15; clone_size: -; j_call: TRBJ2-3; v_call: TRBV6-2/TRBV6-3; cdr3_nt: TGTGCCAGCAGTTACTCGAGAGTGGAGCCTGATACGCAGTATTTT; cdr3_aa: CASSYSRVEPDTQYF
d_call: TRBD1; cdr3_length: 17; clone_size: -; j_call: TRBJ1-1; v_call: TRBV5-1; cdr3_nt: TGCGCCAGCAGCTTGGCCGGGACAGGGGTGGTTGGAACTGAAGCTTTCTTT; cdr3_aa: CASSLAGTGVVGTEAFF
d_call: TRBD2; cdr3_length: 13; clone_size: -; j_call: TRBJ2-7; v_call: TRBV6-5; cdr3_nt: TGTGCCAGCAGTTCAGCGGGGGCGTCTGAGCAGTACTTC; cdr3_aa: CASSSAGASEQYF
d_call: -; cdr3_length: 14; clone_size: -; j_call: TRBJ2-5; v_call: TRBV18; cdr3_nt: TGTGCCAGCTCACCACCTGCGGCCGAAGAGACCCAGTACTTC; cdr3_aa: CASSPPAAEETQYF
d_call: -; cdr3_length: 16; clone_size: -; j_call: TRBJ2-1; v_call: TRBV11-1; cdr3_nt: TGTGCCAGCAGCTTAGAGCCCACGAGCTCCTACAATGAGCAGTTCTTC; cdr3_aa: CASSLEPTSSYNEQFF
d_call: TRBD2; cdr3_length: 13; clone_size: -; j_call: TRBJ2-5; v_call: TRBV19; cdr3_nt: TGTGCCACTCGGACTAGCGGGAGTGAGACCCAGTACTTC; cdr3_aa: CATRTSGSETQYF
d_call: -; cdr3_length: 13; clone_size: -; j_call: TRBJ2-2; v_call: TRBV7-6; cdr3_nt: TGTGCCAGCAGCTTAGTACAGCCCGGGGAGCTGTTTTTT; cdr3_aa: CASSLVQPGELFF
d_call: -; cdr3_length: 15; clone_size: -; j_call: TRBJ2-5; v_call: TRBV6-1; cdr3_nt: TGTGCCAGCAGTGAAAAGCCCGGACAAGTAGAGACCCAGTACTTC; cdr3_aa: CASSEKPGQVETQYF
d_call: TRBD2; cdr3_length: 17; clone_size: once; j_call: TRBJ2-5; v_call: TRBV19; cdr3_nt: TGTGCCAGTAGACCCGGGACTAGCGGTTCTGCCTGGGAGACCCAGTACTTC; cdr3_aa: CASRPGTSGSAWETQYF
d_call: -; cdr3_length: 15; clone_size: -; j_call: TRBJ2-5; v_call: TRBV29-1; cdr3_nt: TGCAGCGTTATACCATTCCGACCGAGGGTGGAGACCCAGTACTTC; cdr3_aa: CSVIPFRPRVETQYF
d_call: TRBD2; cdr3_length: 14; clone_size: -; j_call: TRBJ2-3; v_call: TRBV11-2; cdr3_nt: TGTGCCAGCAGCCCCCGGGACTACACAGATACGCAGTATTTT; cdr3_aa: CASSPRDYTDTQYF
d_call: -; cdr3_length: 14; clone_size: once; j_call: TRBJ2-2; v_call: TRBV19; cdr3_nt: TGTGCCAGTAGTCAGACTAGGTACGCCGGGGAGCTGTTTTTT; cdr3_aa: CASSQTRYAGELFF
d_call: -; cdr3_length: 14; clone_size: -; j_call: TRBJ2-1; v_call: TRBV2; cdr3_nt: TGTGCCAGCGCGAGCGACAGCTCCTACAATGAGCAGTTCTTC; cdr3_aa: CASASDSSYNEQFF
d_call: TRBD1; cdr3_length: 15; clone_size: -; j_call: TRBJ2-7; v_call: TRBV6-2/TRBV6-3; cdr3_nt: TGTGCCAGCAGTCCCTGGACAGGGGGAATTTACGAGCAGTACTTC; cdr3_aa: CASSPWTGGIYEQYF
d_call: TRBD1; cdr3_length: 15; clone_size: -; j_call: TRBJ2-3; v_call: TRBV4-1; cdr3_nt: TGCGCCAGCAGCCCCAGACAGGGGTGGACAGATACGCAGTATTTT; cdr3_aa: CASSPRQGWTDTQYF
d_call: TRBD2; cdr3_length: 19; clone_size: -; j_call: TRBJ2-2; v_call: TRBV27; cdr3_nt: TGTGCCAGCAGTTCTTCATCTAGCGGGAGGCCCGCGAACACCGGGGAGCTGTTTTTT; cdr3_aa: CASSSSSSGRPANTGELFF
d_call: -; cdr3_length: 14; clone_size: -; j_call: TRBJ2-1; v_call: TRBV5-4; cdr3_nt: TGTGCCAGCAGCTTCCGGGGCTCCTACAATGAGCAGTTCTTC; cdr3_aa: CASSFRGSYNEQFF
d_call: -; cdr3_length: 15; clone_size: -; j_call: TRBJ1-5; v_call: TRBV6-1; cdr3_nt: TGTGCCAGCAGTGAAGCAGGGGGTAGGAATCAGCCCCAGCATTTT; cdr3_aa: CASSEAGGRNQPQHF
d_call: -; cdr3_length: 12; clone_size: -; j_call: TRBJ1-1; v_call: TRBV10-3; cdr3_nt: TGTGCCATCAGTGGTTCTTTTCCTGAAGCTTTCTTT; cdr3_aa: CAISGSFPEAFF
d_call: TRBD1; cdr3_length: 15; clone_size: -; j_call: TRBJ1-3; v_call: TRBV5-8; cdr3_nt: TGTGCCAGCAGCTACGGACAGGGGGCTTACGACACCATATATTTT; cdr3_aa: CASSYGQGAYDTIYF
d_call: -; cdr3_length: 14; clone_size: -; j_call: TRBJ2-1; v_call: TRBV6-5; cdr3_nt: TGTGCCAGCAGAAGACCGGGACATACTGATGAGCAGTTCTTC; cdr3_aa: CASRRPGHTDEQFF
d_call: -; cdr3_length: 11; clone_size: -; j_call: TRBJ1-5; v_call: TRBV12-5; cdr3_nt: TGTGCTAGTGGACTTAATCAGCCCCAGCATTTT; cdr3_aa: CASGLNQPQHF
d_call: -; cdr3_length: 15; clone_size: -; j_call: TRBJ1-1; v_call: TRBV10-3; cdr3_nt: TGTGCCATCAGTGAAGGACTCGGGGGGAACACTGAAGCTTTCTTT; cdr3_aa: CAISEGLGGNTEAFF
d_call: TRBD2; cdr3_length: 15; clone_size: -; j_call: TRBJ2-5; v_call: TRBV27; cdr3_nt: TGTGCCAGCAGTCCTGGGACTAGCGGGGCGGAGACCCAGTACTTC; cdr3_aa: CASSPGTSGAETQYF
d_call: TRBD1; cdr3_length: 16; clone_size: -; j_call: TRBJ1-2; v_call: TRBV7-2; cdr3_nt: TGTGCCAGCAGCTTAGGGTGGGACAGGACTAACTATGGCTACACCTTC; cdr3_aa: CASSLGWDRTNYGYTF
d_call: TRBD2; cdr3_length: 16; clone_size: -; j_call: TRBJ2-7; v_call: TRBV28; cdr3_nt: TGTGCCAGCAGGGGACGTGGGGCGGGAGAGTTTAACGAGCAGTACTTC; cdr3_aa: CASRGRGAGEFNEQYF
d_call: TRBD1; cdr3_length: 19; clone_size: -; j_call: TRBJ1-5; v_call: TRBV6-1; cdr3_nt: TGTGCCAGCAGTGATGAGGGACAGGTCTTCCCGCCGAGCAATCAGCCCCAGCATTTT; cdr3_aa: CASSDEGQVFPPSNQPQHF
d_call: TRBD2; cdr3_length: 15; clone_size: -; j_call: TRBJ2-7; v_call: TRBV18; cdr3_nt: TGTGCCAGCTCACCAGAGACTAGCGGCGACTACGAGCAGTACTTC; cdr3_aa: CASSPETSGDYEQYF
d_call: -; cdr3_length: 17; clone_size: -; j_call: TRBJ2-1; v_call: TRBV9; cdr3_nt: TGTGCCAGCAGCCTTGAGCGGGCGGGGGCTCTCTACAATGAGCAGTTCTTC; cdr3_aa: CASSLERAGALYNEQFF
d_call: TRBD1; cdr3_length: 13; clone_size: -; j_call: TRBJ1-5; v_call: TRBV2; cdr3_nt: TGTGCCAGCAACCCGGGACAGCATCAGCCCCAGCATTTT; cdr3_aa: CASNPGQHQPQHF
d_call: TRBD1; cdr3_length: 13; clone_size: -; j_call: TRBJ1-2; v_call: TRBV11-2; cdr3_nt: TGTGCCAGCAGCTTAACAGGGGAAGTCGGCTACACCTTC; cdr3_aa: CASSLTGEVGYTF
d_call: -; cdr3_length: 15; clone_size: once; j_call: TRBJ2-3; v_call: TRBV6-5; cdr3_nt: TGTGCCAGCAGTTACGGGCAGGGTATGTTGGATACGCAGTATTTT; cdr3_aa: CASSYGQGMLDTQYF
d_call: -; cdr3_length: 12; clone_size: -; j_call: TRBJ2-1; v_call: TRBV6-4; cdr3_nt: TGTGCCAGCGGGCCAGGGCCCAATGAGCAGTTCTTC; cdr3_aa: CASGPGPNEQFF